The present T cell receptor beta chain was sequenced within a study of cytomegalovirus exposure and HLA in healthy donors. For the study at large: Among the roughly 370 genotyped donors, 70% to 85% were placed in the Caucasian-associated ancestry cluster. General study points: Researchers reportedly found TCR beta sequences accurately predicted most subjects' HLA-A and HLA-B alleles. In a later analysis, DRB1 alleles had the most associated TCRs; HLA-C alleles the fewest.

On this clone: The antigen remains unidentified.

The V end lost 0 bases, the J end lost 6 bases, and 15 bases lay between the germline ends. The CDR3 extends over 15 amino acids. CDR1 and CDR2 from the germline V gene are SGHNT and YYREEE (reference sequence). 60 Vbeta and 13 Jbeta primers were used in PCR. Libraries were prepared by immunoSEQ multiplex PCR; TCRdb keeps only in-frame clonotypes and omits some of them. The repertoire holds roughly 200,000 clones, with 82% as singletons. The sample comprised PBMCs. J is TRBJ1-1 and V is TRBV5-4, with TRBD1 as a possible D gene (5 bases). This sequence was found in a woman aged 45-65 years in good health and CMV-seronegative. The CDR3 region has the DNA TGTGCCAGCAGCTTGGGGCTCACCCAAGGGGCTGAAGCTTTCTTT. Its translation is CASSLGLTQGAEAFF.